This T cell receptor beta chain was obtained from a study of blood T cell repertoires in COVID-19. Study information: T cells, B-cell-depleted T cells, or PBMCs provided the cDNA or gDNA that served as material.

Trimming cost V 11 bases and J 3 bases, with 13 bases left between them. Germline-derived CDR1 and CDR2 are ENHRY and SYGVKD. This CDR3 has 12 amino acids. Participant ages covered roughly 18 to 90 years across 24 US areas. Cohorts were assigned according to the clinical history that participants reported. The table came from immunoSEQ multiplex PCR; TCRdb's copy has only in-frame clones and leaves some out. The profile covers a few hundred thousand clones, with roughly 84% appearing a single time and 5% to 8% taken by the ten largest. The TCR comes from a woman aged 45-59 years who had been exposed to COVID-19. Material for sequencing was PBMCs or T cells enriched from blood (not recorded which). This chain uses TRBV10-3 with TRBJ1-2; D possibly corresponds to TRBD1 (6 bases). The CDR3 DNA reads TGTGCCGCCCTGGGGGCGGACTATGGCTACACCTTC. As protein: CAALGADYGYTF.